Below, one T cell receptor (beta chain) is given with its context. Its antigen target is currently unknown. Qualities for individual bases were not recorded, and no much larger clone is one base off. Intraepithelial and lamina propria lymphocytes were isolated from graft specimens using dithiothreitol, EDTA incubations and collagenase D digestion. Serial intestinal graft biopsy specimens collected up to 600 days after transplant underwent bulk TCR-beta sequencing. These data come from a study of graft-versus-host responses after intestinal transplantation (dated by TCRdb to about 2021). Notes on the research overall: Recipients received multivisceral, liver-intestinal, or isolated intestinal transplants. After intestinal transplantation, graft-versus-host and host-versus-graft alloreactive T cell clones were followed in the graft, circulation and bone marrow using bulk TCR-beta CDR3 sequencing. Instead of going to the commercial service, samples from three later patients were sequenced in-house on an Illumina MiSeq and processed with MiXCR. Alloreactive clones were identified by sequencing pre-transplant mixed lymphocyte reaction products and comparing them with unstimulated pre-transplant donor and recipient T cells. Donor T cell macrochimerism was defined as a peak of at least 4% donor T cells among recipient peripheral blood mononuclear cells. The cohort enrolled 20 to 30 intestinal transplant recipients, one of whom was a retransplant, and a few patients without pretransplant specimens were excluded. Anti-thymocyte globulin induction was given to all recipients, followed by maintenance tacrolimus and steroids for around three years. General study outcomes and caveats: Conclusions were limited by the relatively low number and heterogeneity of intestinal transplant patients. GvH clones were found in recipient bone marrow, and some of the GvH clones appeared earlier in ileal mucosa or blood, which is consistent with an intestinal mucosal origin. Patients with donor T cell macrochimerism had high GvH to HvG T cell clonal ratios in their allografts. Peak levels of circulating GvH clones were associated with declines in HvG clones early after transplant.

Receptor amplification or capture employed the immunoSEQ multiplex PCR assay. For most patients, high-throughput TCR-beta CDR3 sequencing of genomic DNA was performed by Adaptive Biotechnologies. As for the authors' bioinformatics: TCR sequencing data for around 19 patients were retrieved from Adaptive's ImmunoSEQ software; a few other patients were processed with MiXCR and VDJtools. CDR3 nucleotide sequences shared between donor and recipient were removed because their origin could not be assigned. To be classed as alloreactive, a clone needed at least 2-fold expansion over unstimulated cells and a minimum CFSE-low frequency of 0.002% (template counts) or 0.001% (read counts). Clones detected in sequenced pre-transplant spleen, lymph node, or MLR CFSE-low populations of the donor or recipient were defined as mappable. The cumulative frequency of alloreactive clones was calculated as a percentage of all sequences, weighted by copy number. Sourced from immuneACCESS, this table was stored by TCRdb with only in-frame sequences that have V and J called. A share of the clones is absent; for the studies checked, an unresolved V gene accounts for under half, and the remainder has no known explanation. V, J and clone size are taken as reported in that table, and D and trimming were inferred from the DNA itself. The sample table lists around 13,000 clones, around 70% of them with a count of one. Of the sample, 6.5% to 8% is held by the ten largest clones.

The source is a human patient who received an intestinal transplant, so some T cells may come from the graft donor. This specimen was ileum tissue, taken 16 days after intestinal transplant.

The CDR3 sequence is CASSVSGFDPGNEQFF. The nucleotides read TGTGCCAGCAGCGTTTCTGGGTTCGACCCGGGGAATGAGCAGTTCTTC. The chain employs TRBV9 and TRBJ2-7; TRBD2 is possibly the D segment (5 matching bases). The DNA end is more similar to TRBJ2-1, so the J call may be wrong. Taken from cysteine to phenylalanine, the CDR3 has 16 residues. Only the CDR3 DNA is retained, 48 bases long and in frame from the first base. From the germline V gene, CDR1 is SGDLS and CDR2 is YYNGEE.